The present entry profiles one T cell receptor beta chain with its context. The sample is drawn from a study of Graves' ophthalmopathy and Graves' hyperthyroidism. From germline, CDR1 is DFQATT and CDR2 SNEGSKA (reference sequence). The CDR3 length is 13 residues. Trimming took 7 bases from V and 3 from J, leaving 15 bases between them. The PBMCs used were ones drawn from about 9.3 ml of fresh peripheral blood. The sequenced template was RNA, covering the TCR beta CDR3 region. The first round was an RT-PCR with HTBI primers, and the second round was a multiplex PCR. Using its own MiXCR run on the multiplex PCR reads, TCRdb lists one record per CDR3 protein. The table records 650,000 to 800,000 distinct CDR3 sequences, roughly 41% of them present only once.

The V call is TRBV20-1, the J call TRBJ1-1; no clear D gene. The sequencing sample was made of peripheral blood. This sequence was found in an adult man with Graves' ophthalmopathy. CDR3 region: CSVGPLDYTEAFF. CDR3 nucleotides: TGCAGTGTAGGCCCTTTAGATTACACTGAAGCTTTCTTT.